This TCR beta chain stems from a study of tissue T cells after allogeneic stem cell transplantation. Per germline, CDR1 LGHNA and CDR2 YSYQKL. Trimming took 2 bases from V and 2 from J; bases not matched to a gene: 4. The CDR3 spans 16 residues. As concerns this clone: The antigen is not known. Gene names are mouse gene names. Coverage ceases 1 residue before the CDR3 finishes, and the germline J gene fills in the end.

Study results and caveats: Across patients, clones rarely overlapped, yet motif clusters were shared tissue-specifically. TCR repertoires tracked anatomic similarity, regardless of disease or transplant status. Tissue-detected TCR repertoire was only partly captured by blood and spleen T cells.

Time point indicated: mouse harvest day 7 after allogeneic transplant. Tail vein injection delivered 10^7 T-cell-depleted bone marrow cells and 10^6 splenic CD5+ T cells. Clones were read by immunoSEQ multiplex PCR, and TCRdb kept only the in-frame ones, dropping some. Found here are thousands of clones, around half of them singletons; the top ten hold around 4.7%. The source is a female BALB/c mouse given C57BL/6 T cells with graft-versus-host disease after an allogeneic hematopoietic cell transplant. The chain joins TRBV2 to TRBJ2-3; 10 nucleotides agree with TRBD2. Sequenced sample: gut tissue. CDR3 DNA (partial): TGTGCCAGCAGCCAAAAGACTGGGGGGTTTGCAGAAACGCTGTAT. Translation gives CASSQKTGGFAETLY. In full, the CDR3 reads CASSQKTGGFAETLYF.